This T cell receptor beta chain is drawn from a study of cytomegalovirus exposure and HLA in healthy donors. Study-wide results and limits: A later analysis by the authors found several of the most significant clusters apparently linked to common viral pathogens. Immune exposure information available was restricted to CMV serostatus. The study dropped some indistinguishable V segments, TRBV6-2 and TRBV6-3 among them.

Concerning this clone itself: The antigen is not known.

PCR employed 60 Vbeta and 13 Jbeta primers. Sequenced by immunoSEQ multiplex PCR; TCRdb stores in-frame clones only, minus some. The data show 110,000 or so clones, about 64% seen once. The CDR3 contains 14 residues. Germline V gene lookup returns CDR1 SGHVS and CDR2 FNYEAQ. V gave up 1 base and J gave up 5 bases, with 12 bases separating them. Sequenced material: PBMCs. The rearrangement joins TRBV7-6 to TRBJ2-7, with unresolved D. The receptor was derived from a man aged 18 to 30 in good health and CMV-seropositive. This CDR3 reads CASSLVPGSHEQYF. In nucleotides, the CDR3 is TGTGCCAGCAGCTTAGTACCCGGGTCACACGAGCAGTACTTC.